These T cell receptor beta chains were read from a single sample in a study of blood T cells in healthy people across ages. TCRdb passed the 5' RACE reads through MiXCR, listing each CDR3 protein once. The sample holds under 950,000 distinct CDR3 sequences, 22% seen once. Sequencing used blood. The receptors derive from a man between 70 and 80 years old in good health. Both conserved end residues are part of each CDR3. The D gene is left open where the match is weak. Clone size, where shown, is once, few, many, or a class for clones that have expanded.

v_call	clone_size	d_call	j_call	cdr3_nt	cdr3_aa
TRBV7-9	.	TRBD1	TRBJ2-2	TGTGCCAGCAGCTCTAGGACCACAGGGGTCGGGGAGCTGTTTTTT	CASSSRTTGVGELFF
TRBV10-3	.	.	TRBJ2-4	TGTGCCATCAGTGAACCCCGGCTAGCCAAAAACATTCAGTACTTC	CAISEPRLAKNIQYF
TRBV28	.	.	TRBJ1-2	TGTGCCAGCAGTGCCGGTCTCTATGGCCACACCTTC	CASSAGLYGHTF
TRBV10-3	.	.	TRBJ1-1	TGTGCCATCAGAGAAGCAGGGAACACTGAAGCTTTCTTT	CAIREAGNTEAFF
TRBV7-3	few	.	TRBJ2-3	TGTGCCAGCAGCCAAGGGGGGAGCTCCACAGATACGCAGTATTTT	CASSQGGSSTDTQYF
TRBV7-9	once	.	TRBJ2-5	TGTGCCAGCAGCTTAAAACAGGGTATAGGGGAGACCCAGTACTTC	CASSLKQGIGETQYF
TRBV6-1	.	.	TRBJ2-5	TGTGCCAGCAGACCCGGGACTACCCCAGGGGTTGAGACCCAGTACTTC	CASRPGTTPGVETQYF
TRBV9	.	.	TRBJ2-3	TGTGCCAGCAGCGGTCCCGACTTAGGTACGCAGTATTTT	CASSGPDLGTQYF
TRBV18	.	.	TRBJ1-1	TGTGCCAGCTCACCCAGCCAGGGGAACACTGAAGCTTTCTTT	CASSPSQGNTEAFF
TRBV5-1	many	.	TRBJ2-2	TGCGCCAGCAGCTTGGGCCGTTCGAACACCGGGGAGCTGTTTTTT	CASSLGRSNTGELFF
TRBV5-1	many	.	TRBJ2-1	TGCGCCAGCAGAGGGATATCCTACAATGAGCAGTTCTTC	CASRGISYNEQFF
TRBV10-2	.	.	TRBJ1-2	TGCGCCAGCTCAGGGTTTGGGGACTATGGCTACACCTTC	CASSGFGDYGYTF
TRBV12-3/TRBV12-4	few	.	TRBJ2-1	TGTGCCAGCATGCAGGGGCGCCTTTATGAGCAGTTCTTC	CASMQGRLYEQFF
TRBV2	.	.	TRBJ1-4	TGTGCCAGCAGTGAACTAGGGGTGGAGGAAAAACTGTTTTTT	CASSELGVEEKLFF